The T cell receptor beta chain described here comes from a study of shared clonotypes between healthy human individuals. Study as a whole: The study used three CD4 naive, three CD4 memory, two CD8 naive and one CD8 memory plate per donor. Study-wide results and caveats: Naive CD4 clonotypes were shared across a handful of donors at roughly 5%.

For this clone: What it recognizes is unknown.

On sorted subsets, replicate PCRs used about 0.2 ug DNA, or about 33,000 T cell genomes. Clones were sequenced by immunoSEQ multiplex PCR, and TCRdb holds only the in-frame ones, with some missing. Here the sample spans roughly 2,300,000 clones, just under 95% being singletons. Germline values: CDR1 SEHNR, CDR2 FQNEAQ (reference sequence). The CDR3 consists of 14 residues. V gave up 1 base and J gave up 4 bases, with 10 bases separating them. Material for sequencing was naive CD4+ T cells from PBMCs. Subset given: CD45RA+ positively selected. V usage is TRBV7-9 and J usage is TRBJ1-1; possible D gene TRBD1, 5 bases. The receptor's source is a man younger than 30 in good health. Some clones in this sample may be carry-over from other donors' samples. CDR3: CASSLGAQGTEAFF. CDR3 coding DNA: TGTGCCAGCAGCTTAGGAGCGCAGGGCACTGAAGCTTTCTTT.